Listed here is a single TCR beta chain. The sample originates from a study of control samples from healthy donors and cancer patients. The CDR3 contains 15 residues. Losses at the gene ends were 2 bases for V and 1 base for J; bases not matched to a gene: 4. The V gene's germline CDR1 is MGHRA and CDR2 YSYEKL. Sequenced by immunoSEQ multiplex PCR; TCRdb stores in-frame clones only, minus some. Among 120,000 or so clones, over 80% were seen once, and the ten largest hold under 0.7%. The rearrangement uses TRBV4-1 and TRBJ2-5; TRBD1 aligns across 7 bases. The clonotype originates from a man older than 75 with head and neck cancer. The sequenced material came from PBMCs. DNA for the CDR3: TGCGCCAGCAGCCAATCCTGGACAGGCCAAGAGACCCAGTACTTC. Residues: CASSQSWTGQETQYF.